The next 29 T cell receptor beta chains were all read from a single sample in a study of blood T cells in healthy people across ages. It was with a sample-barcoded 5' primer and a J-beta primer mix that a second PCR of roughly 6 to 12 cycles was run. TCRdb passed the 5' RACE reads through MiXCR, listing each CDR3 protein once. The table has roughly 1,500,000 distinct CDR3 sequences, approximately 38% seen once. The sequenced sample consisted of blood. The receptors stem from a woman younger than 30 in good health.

The CDR3 bases are TGTGCCACCCAAGAGGGGGGGCAGGAATCTAACGGCTACACCTTC. Translated, it gives CATQEGGQESNGYTF. V is TRBV10-3 and J is TRBJ1-2; TRBD1 might be the D (6 bases). CDR3 length equals 15 residues. The germline V gene encodes CDR1 ENHRY and CDR2 SYGVKD. V lost 10 bases to trimming and J lost 8 bases, with 26 bases between them.

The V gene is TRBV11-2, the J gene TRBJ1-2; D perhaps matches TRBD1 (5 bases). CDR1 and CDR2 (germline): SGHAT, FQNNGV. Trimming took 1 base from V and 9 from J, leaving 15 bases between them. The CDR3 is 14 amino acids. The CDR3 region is CASSLVLGRDRYTF. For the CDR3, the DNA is TGTGCCAGCAGCTTAGTACTGGGCAGGGATCGCTACACCTTC.

The CDR3 DNA is TGTGCCAGCAGCAATTGGGACTTTTACAATGAGCAGTACTTC. Translated: CASSNWDFYNEQYF. The genes are TRBV7-8 and TRBJ2-7; TRBD2 might be the D (6 bases). This CDR3 has 14 residues. V lost 5 bases and J lost 7, with 18 bases in between. Germline CDR1 SGHVS, CDR2 FQNEAQ. Combining the CDR3 with reference TRBV7-8 and TRBJ2-7 gives the whole variable domain GAGVSQSPRYKVAKRGQDVALRCDPISGHVSLFWYQQALGQGPEFLTYFQNEAQLDKSGLPSDRFFAERPEGSVSTLKIQRTQQEDSAVYLCASSNWDFYNEQYFGPGTRLTVT.

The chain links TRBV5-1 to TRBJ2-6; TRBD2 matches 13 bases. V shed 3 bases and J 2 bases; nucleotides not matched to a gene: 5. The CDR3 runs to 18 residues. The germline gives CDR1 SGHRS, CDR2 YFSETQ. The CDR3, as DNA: TGCGCCAGCAGCTCAACTAGCGGGGGGGAAGCTGGGGCCAACGTCCTGACTTTC. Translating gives CASSSTSGGEAGANVLTF.

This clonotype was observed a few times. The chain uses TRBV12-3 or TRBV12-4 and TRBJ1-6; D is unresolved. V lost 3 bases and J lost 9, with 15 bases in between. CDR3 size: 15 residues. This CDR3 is CASSFGLAGISPLHF. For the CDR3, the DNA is TGTGCCAGCAGTTTCGGTTTGGCGGGAATTTCACCCCTCCACTTT.

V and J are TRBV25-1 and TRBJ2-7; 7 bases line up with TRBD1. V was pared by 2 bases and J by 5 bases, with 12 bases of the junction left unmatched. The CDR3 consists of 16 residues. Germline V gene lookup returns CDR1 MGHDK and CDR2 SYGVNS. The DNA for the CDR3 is TGTGCCAGCAGTGAACCCCAGACAGGGAATCTAGACGAGCAGTACTTC. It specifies CASSEPQTGNLDEQYF.

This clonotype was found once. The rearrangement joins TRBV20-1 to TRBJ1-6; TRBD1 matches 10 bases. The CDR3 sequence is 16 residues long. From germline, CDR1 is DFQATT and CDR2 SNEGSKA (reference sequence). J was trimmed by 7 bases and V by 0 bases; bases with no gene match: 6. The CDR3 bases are TGCAGTGCTAGAGAAAACGCGGGACAGGGGAATTCACCCCTCCACTTT. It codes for CSARENAGQGNSPLHF.

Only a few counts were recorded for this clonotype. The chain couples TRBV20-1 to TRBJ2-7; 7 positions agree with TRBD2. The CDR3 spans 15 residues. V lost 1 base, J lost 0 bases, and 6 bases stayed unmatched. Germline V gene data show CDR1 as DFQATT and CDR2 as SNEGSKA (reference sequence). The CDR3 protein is CSARVPGTNSYEQYF. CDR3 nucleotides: TGCAGTGCTAGAGTACCCGGGACTAACTCCTACGAGCAGTACTTC.

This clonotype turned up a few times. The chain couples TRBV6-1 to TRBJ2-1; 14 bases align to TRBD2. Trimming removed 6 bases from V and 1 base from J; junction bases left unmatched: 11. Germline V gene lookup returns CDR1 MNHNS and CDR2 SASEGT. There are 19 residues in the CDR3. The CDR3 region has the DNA TGTGCCAGCAGACGACTAGCGGGAGGGCTGACCTCTTCCTACAATGAGCAGTTCTTC. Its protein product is CASRRLAGGLTSSYNEQFF.

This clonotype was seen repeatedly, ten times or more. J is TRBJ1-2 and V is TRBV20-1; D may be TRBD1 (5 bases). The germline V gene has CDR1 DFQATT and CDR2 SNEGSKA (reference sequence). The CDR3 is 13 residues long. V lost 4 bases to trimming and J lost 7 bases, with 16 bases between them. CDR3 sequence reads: CSAIKEGSGGYTF. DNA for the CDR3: TGCAGTGCTATTAAGGAGGGGTCGGGTGGCTACACCTTC.

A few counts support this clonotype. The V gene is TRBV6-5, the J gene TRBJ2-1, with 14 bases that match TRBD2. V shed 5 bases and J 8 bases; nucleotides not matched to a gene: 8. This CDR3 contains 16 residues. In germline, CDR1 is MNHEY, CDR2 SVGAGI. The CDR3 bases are TGTGCCAGCAGTGCTTCCGGGACTAGCGGGAGCTATGAGCAGTTCTTC. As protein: CASSASGTSGSYEQFF.

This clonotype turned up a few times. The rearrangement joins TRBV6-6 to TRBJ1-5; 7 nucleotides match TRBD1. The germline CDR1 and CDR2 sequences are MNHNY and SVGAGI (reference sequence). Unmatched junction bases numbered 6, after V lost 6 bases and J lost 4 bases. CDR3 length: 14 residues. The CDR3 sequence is CASRWTGPNQPQHF. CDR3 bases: TGTGCCAGCAGGTGGACAGGCCCAAATCAGCCCCAGCATTTT.

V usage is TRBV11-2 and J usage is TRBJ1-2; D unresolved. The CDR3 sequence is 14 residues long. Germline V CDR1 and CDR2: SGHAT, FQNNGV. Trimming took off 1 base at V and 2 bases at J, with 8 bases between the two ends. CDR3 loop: CASSLGIANYGYTF. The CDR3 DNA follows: TGTGCCAGCAGCTTAGGGATCGCAAACTATGGCTACACCTTC. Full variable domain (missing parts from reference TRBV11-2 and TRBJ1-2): EAGVAQSPRYKIIEKRQSVAFWCNPISGHATLYWYQQILGQGPKLLIQFQNNGVVDDSQLPKDRFSAERLKGVDSTLKIQPAKLEDSAVYLCASSLGIANYGYTFGSGTRLTVV.

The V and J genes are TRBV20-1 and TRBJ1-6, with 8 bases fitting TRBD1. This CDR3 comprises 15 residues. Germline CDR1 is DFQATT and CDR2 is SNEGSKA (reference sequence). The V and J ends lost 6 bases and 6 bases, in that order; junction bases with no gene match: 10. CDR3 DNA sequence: TGCAGTGCCCGGGCGGGACAGGAATTTAATTCACCCCTCCACTTT. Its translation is CSARAGQEFNSPLHF.

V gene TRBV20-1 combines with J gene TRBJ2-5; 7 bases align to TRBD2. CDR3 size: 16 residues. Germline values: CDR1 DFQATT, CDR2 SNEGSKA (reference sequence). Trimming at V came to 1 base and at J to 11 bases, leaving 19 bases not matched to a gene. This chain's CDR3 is CSARVTTSASYNEQYF. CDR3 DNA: TGCAGTGCTAGAGTCACAACTAGCGCCTCCTACAATGAGCAGTACTTC.

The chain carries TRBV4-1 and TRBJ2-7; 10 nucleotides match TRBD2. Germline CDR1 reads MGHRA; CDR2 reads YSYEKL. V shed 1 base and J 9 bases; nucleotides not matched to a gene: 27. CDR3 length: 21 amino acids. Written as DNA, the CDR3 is TGCGCCAGCAGCCAAGGGACTAGCGGACTCCCCGCTCCTACGAGTCCGATTGGGCAGTACTTC. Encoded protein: CASSQGTSGLPAPTSPIGQYF.

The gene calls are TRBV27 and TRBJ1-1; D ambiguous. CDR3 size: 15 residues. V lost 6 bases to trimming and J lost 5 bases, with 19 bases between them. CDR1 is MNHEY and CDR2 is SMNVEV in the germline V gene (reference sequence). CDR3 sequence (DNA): TGTGCCAGCAGCCCCGGACGGTTCACGGGGACTGAAGCTTTCTTT. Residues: CASSPGRFTGTEAFF.

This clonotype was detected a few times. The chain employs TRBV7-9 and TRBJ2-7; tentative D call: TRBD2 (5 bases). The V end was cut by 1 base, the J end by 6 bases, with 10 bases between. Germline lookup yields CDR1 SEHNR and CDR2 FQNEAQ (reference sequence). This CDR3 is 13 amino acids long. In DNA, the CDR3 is TGTGCCAGCAGCTTAGGGTTCCGGGGCGAGCAGTACTTC. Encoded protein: CASSLGFRGEQYF.

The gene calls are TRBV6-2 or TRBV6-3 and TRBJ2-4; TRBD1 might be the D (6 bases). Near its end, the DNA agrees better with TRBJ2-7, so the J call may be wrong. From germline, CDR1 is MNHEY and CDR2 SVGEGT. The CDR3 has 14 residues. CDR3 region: CASSAEQGYYEQYF. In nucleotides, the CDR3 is TGTGCCAGCAGTGCGGAACAGGGTTACTACGAGCAGTACTTC.

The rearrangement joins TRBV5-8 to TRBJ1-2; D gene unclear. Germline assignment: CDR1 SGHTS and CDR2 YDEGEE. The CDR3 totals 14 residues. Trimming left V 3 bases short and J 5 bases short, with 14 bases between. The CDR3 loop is CASSWGGLGYGYTF. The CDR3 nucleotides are TGTGCCAGCAGCTGGGGAGGCTTAGGATATGGCTACACCTTC.

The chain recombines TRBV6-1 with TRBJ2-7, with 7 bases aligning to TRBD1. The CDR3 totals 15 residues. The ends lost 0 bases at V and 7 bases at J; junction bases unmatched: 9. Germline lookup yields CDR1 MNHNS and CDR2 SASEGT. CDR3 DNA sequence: TGTGCCAGCAGTGAAGCGGCTTACAGGGGAGATGAGCAGTACTTC. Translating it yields CASSEAAYRGDEQYF.

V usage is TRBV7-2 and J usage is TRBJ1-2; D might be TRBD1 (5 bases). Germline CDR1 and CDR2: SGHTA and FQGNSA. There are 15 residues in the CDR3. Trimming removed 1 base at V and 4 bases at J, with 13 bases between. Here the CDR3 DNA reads TGTGCCAGCAGCTTAGTTGACAGACTTGTCTATGGCTACACCTTC. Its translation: CASSLVDRLVYGYTF.

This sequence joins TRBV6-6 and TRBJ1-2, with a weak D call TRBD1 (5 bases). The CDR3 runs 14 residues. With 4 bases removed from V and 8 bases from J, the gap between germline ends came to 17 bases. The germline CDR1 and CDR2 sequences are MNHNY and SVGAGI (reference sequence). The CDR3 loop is CASSLPTMEGGYTF. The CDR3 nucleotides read TGTGCCAGCAGTTTACCGACGATGGAGGGGGGCTACACCTTC.

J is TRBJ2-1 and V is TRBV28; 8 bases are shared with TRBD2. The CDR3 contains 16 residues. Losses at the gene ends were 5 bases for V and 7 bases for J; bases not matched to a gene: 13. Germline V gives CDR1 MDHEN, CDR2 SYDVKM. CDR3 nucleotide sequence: TGTGCCAGCAGTCCTCCCTCGGGGGGGGGCCGGAATGAGCAGTTCTTC. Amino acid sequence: CASSPPSGGGRNEQFF.

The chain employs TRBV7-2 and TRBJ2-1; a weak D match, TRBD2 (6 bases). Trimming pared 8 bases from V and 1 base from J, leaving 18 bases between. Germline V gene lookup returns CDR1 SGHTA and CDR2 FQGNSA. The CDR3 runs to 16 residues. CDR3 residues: CASGLPLAISYNEQFF. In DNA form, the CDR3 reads TGTGCCAGCGGATTACCGCTAGCGATTTCCTACAATGAGCAGTTCTTC.

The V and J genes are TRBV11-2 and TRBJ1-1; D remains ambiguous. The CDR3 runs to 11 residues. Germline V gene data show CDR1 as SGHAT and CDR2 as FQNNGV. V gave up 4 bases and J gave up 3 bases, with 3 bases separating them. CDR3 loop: CASSSHTEAFF. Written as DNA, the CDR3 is TGTGCCAGCAGCTCGCACACTGAAGCTTTCTTT.

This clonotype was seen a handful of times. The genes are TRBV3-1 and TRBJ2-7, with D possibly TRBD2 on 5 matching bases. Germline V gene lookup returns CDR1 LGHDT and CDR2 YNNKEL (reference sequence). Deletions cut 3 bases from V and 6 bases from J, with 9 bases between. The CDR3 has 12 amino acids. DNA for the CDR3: TGTGCCAGCAGCCATGTCGGGGTCGAGCAGTACTTC. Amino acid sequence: CASSHVGVEQYF.

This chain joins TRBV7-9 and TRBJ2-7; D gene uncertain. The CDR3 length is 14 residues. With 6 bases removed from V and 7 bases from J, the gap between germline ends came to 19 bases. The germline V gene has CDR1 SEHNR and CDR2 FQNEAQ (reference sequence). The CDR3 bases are TGTGCCAGCAGTCCCCCCTGGGGTCACAATGAGCAGTACTTC. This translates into CASSPPWGHNEQYF.

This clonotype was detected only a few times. The CDR3 DNA is TGCGCCAGCAGCTTGGACAGGACGATTAATGAAAAACTGTTTTTT. The encoded protein is CASSLDRTINEKLFF. This chain joins TRBV5-1 and TRBJ1-4; D is possibly TRBD1 (5 bases). The CDR3 is 15 residues long. Germline values: CDR1 SGHRS, CDR2 YFSETQ. V shed 0 bases and J shed 4 bases, with 10 bases lying between them.